The T cell receptor (beta chain) described here comes from a study of T cell changes during pregnancy in multiple sclerosis. The protocol was immunoSEQ multiplex PCR, while the TCRdb copy is restricted to in-frame clones and leaves out a portion. Of some 80,000 clones in the sample, 94% were seen once. The CDR3 contains 12 residues. Germline values: CDR1 SQVTM, CDR2 ANQGSEA. The ends were cut back, 7 bases at V and 3 bases at J, with 13 bases in the middle. The chain has TRBV29-1 and TRBJ2-7; D remains ambiguous. The sequencing used CD4+ T cells from peripheral blood mononuclear cells, collected after pregnancy. The receptor comes from a female donor with multiple sclerosis, enrolled in a pregnancy study. This CDR3 is CSANRDGYEQYF. The CDR3 DNA follows: TGCAGCGCCAACCGAGATGGCTACGAGCAGTACTTC.